These 12 T cell receptor beta chains were sequenced from one sample in a study of Ad26.COV2.S vaccination and SARS-CoV-2 variants. Treatment defined: about 20 received Ad26.COV2.S at low or high dose, single or two shots; a few received placebo; per-sample allocation not given. Sample collection was performed on day 63 after the first vaccine or placebo injection. TCRdb's table, derived via immunoSEQ multiplex PCR, lists solely in-frame clones and lacks some. Of around 370,000 clones in the sample, roughly 85% are singletons; the top ten hold 3% to 4%. This sample comprised peripheral blood, obtained in a trial of Ad26.COV2.S vaccine versus placebo. The receptors were gathered from a person between 18 and 60 years old who received the Ad26.COV2.S COVID-19 vaccine or a placebo.

The rearrangement links TRBV3-1 (or the pseudogene TRBV3-2) to TRBJ2-7; D gene ambiguous. This CDR3 is 14 amino acids long. Germline values: CDR1 LGHDT, CDR2 YNNKEL (reference sequence). V lost 0 bases, J lost 0 bases, and 6 bases lay in between. The CDR3 here is CASSQDHLSYEQYF. The DNA of the CDR3 is TGTGCCAGCAGCCAAGATCACCTCTCCTACGAGCAGTACTTC.

The chain is built from TRBV29-1 and TRBJ1-1, with 11 bases fitting TRBD1. Trimming took 7 bases from V and 4 from J; bases not matched to a gene: 11. Germline V gives CDR1 SQVTM, CDR2 ANQGSEA. The CDR3 has 15 amino acids. CDR3: CSAFPGTGGSTEAFF. The CDR3 DNA is TGCAGCGCCTTTCCGGGGACAGGGGGTTCCACTGAAGCTTTCTTT.

As regards this clone: The same CDR3 also results from other DNA sequences found in this sample. The V and J genes are TRBV13 and TRBJ2-7; D is unresolved. The CDR3 contains 12 residues. Germline loops: CDR1 PRHDT, CDR2 FYEKMQ (reference sequence). The V and J ends lost 5 bases and 1 base respectively, with 6 bases between them. CDR3 nucleotides: TGTGCCAGCAGCCAATCTTCCTACGAGCAGTACTTC. It encodes CASSQSSYEQYF.

The CDR3 DNA reads as TGTGCCAGCACCCCCCACGGCAGTCCCAATCAGCCCCAGCATTTT. It yields the protein CASTPHGSPNQPQHF. V is TRBV2 and J is TRBJ1-5; D gene unclear. The length of the CDR3 is 15 residues. Germline-derived CDR1 and CDR2 are SNHLY and FYNNEI. V was pared by 7 bases and J by 3 bases, with 16 bases between.

The chain uses TRBV7-2 and TRBJ2-3; D is unresolved. The V gene's germline CDR1 is SGHTA and CDR2 FQGNSA. V lost 6 bases and J lost 1, with 11 bases in between. The CDR3 extends over 14 amino acids. The CDR3 sequence is CASSSVTRTDTQYF. The CDR3 bases are TGTGCCAGCAGTTCAGTAACGCGCACAGATACGCAGTATTTT.

A single count supports this clone. The chain joins TRBV3-1 (or the pseudogene TRBV3-2) to TRBJ1-2; no reliable D call. Germline-derived CDR1 and CDR2 are LGHDT and YNNKEL (reference sequence). The V gene lost 1 base and the J gene lost 7 bases, with 10 bases spanning the gap. This CDR3 contains 13 residues. CDR3 nucleotides: TGTGCCAGCAGCCAAGCCAATCGGTTTGGCTACACCTTC. Translating gives CASSQANRFGYTF.

The V and J genes are TRBV15 and TRBJ1-4; a possible D gene is TRBD1 (5 bases). The germline gives CDR1 LNHNV, CDR2 YYDKDF (reference sequence). Trimming shortened V by 0 bases and J by 4 bases, and 9 bases separated the two germline ends. This CDR3 region has 15 residues. DNA for the CDR3: TGTGCCACCAGCAGAGAGGACAATAATAATGAAAAACTGTTTTTT. This gives the protein CATSREDNNNEKLFF.

This clone was observed many times. The V call is TRBV11-3, the J call TRBJ2-2; 12 bases match TRBD1. The CDR3 runs to 17 residues. The germline V gene encodes CDR1 SGHNT and CDR2 YENEEA. The V gene end was trimmed by 3 bases and the J gene end by 6 bases; junction bases not matched to a gene: 8. CDR3 DNA sequence: TGTGCCAGCAGCTTTAAGGGGACAGGGGGCTTGCCCGGGGAGCTGTTTTTT. Translation: CASSFKGTGGLPGELFF.

The V and J genes are TRBV19 and TRBJ2-1; a weak D match, TRBD2 (6 bases). Between the trimmed V and J ends, which lost 3 bases and 6 bases, there was a span of 18 bases. The length of the CDR3 is 16 residues. Germline lookup yields CDR1 LNHDA and CDR2 SQIVND (reference sequence). DNA of the CDR3: TGTGCCAGTAGTATTACCGGGACTCACCTCCCCAATGAGCAGTTCTTC. The encoded protein is CASSITGTHLPNEQFF.

The chain carries TRBV28 and TRBJ2-1; D may be TRBD2 (5 bases). Germline V gene sequence: CDR1 MDHEN, CDR2 SYDVKM. This CDR3 is built from 16 residues. V dropped 0 bases and J dropped 8 bases, with 17 bases sitting between them. CDR3 amino acids: CASSLWPSGNTDEQFF. The DNA of the CDR3 is TGTGCCAGCAGTTTATGGCCCTCCGGGAACACAGATGAGCAGTTCTTC.

The chain recombines TRBV21-1 with TRBJ2-5; whether TRBD1, the table's D call, matches the DNA was not checked. TRBV21-1 is classified as a pseudogene. The CDR3 spans 13 residues. In nucleotides, the CDR3 is TGTGCCAGGGGAGACAGGGCCCAAGAGACCCAGTACTTC. Translated: CARGDRAQETQYF.

The chain links TRBV11-2 to TRBJ2-5; D uncertain. CDR1 and CDR2 (germline): SGHAT, FQNNGV. CDR3 length: 14 residues. Between the trimmed V and J ends, which lost 1 base and 1 base, there was a span of 7 bases. The CDR3 here is CASSLGPAQETQYF. The CDR3, as DNA: TGTGCCAGCAGCTTAGGGCCAGCCCAAGAGACCCAGTACTTC.